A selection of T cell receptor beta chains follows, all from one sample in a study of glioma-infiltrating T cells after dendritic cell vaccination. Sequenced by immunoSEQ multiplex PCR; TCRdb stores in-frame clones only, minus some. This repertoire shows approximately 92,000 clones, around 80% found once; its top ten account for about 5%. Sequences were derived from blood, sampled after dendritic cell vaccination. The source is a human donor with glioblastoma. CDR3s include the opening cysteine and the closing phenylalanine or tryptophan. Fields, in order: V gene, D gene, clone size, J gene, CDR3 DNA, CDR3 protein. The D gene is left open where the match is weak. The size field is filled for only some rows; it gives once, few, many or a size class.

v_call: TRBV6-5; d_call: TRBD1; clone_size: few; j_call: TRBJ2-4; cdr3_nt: TGTGCCAGCAGTACGGGACAGGGGAGGAACATTCAGTACTTC; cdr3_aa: CASSTGQGRNIQYF
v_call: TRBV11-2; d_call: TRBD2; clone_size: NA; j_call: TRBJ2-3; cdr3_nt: TGTGCCAGCAGTTCCCGGGAGGTCGCCACAGATACGCAGTATTTT; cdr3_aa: CASSSREVATDTQYF
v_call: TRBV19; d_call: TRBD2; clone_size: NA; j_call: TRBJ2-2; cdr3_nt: TGTGCCAGTAGTACGATAGAGCGGGGGCACACCGGGGAGCTGTTTTTT; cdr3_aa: CASSTIERGHTGELFF
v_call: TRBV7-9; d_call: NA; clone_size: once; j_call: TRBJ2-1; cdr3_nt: TGTGCCAGCAGCTACCCATTCGGAGCCGGCTACAATGAGCAGTTCTTC; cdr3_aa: CASSYPFGAGYNEQFF
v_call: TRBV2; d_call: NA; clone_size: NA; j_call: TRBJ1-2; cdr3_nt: TGTGCCAGCAAGGGTAGCCAGGGTGGCTATGGCTACACCTTC; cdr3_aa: CASKGSQGGYGYTF
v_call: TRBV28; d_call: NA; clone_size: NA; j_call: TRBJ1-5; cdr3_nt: TGTGCCAGCAGTTTATGGCGGGGGGCCGGCAATCAGCCCCAGCATTTT; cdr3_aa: CASSLWRGAGNQPQHF
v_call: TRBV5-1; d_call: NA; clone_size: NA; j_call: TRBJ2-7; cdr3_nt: TGCGCCAGCAGCCGGGCCGGACAGTTCCTTCCGGGGGAGCAGTACTTC; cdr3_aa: CASSRAGQFLPGEQYF
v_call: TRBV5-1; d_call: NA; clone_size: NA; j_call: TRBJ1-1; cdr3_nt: TGCGCCAGCAGTTCCGGGACACCTAACACTGAAGCTTTCTTT; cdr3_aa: CASSSGTPNTEAFF
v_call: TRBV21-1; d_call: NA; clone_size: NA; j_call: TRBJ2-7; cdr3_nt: TGTGCCAGCAGCACCAACGGGACAGGGAACTCCTACGAGCAGTACTTC; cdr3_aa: CASSTNGTGNSYEQYF
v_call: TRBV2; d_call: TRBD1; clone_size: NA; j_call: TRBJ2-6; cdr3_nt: TGTGCCAGCGATGACAGGGGATTTGCTGGGGCCAACGTCCTGACTTTC; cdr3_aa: CASDDRGFAGANVLTF
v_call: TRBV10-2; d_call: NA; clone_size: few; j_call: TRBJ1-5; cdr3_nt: TGCGCCAGCGGGGACAATAGGGATCAGCCCCAGCATTTT; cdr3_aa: CASGDNRDQPQHF
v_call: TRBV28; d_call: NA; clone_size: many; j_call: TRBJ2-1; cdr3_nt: TGTGCCAGCAGTTCACTCCTACCGAATGAGCAGTTCTTC; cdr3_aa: CASSSLLPNEQFF
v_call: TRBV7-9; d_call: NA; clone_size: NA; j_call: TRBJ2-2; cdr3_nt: TGTGCCAGCAGCCGCATAGACAAGAACACCGGGGAGCTGTTTTTT; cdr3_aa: CASSRIDKNTGELFF
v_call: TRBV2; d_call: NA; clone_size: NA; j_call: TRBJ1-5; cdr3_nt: TGTGCCAGCAGTGTTTCCGGTTATCAGCCCCAGCATTTT; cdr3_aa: CASSVSGYQPQHF
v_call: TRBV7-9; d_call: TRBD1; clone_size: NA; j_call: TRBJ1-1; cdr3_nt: TGTGCCAGCAGCCCGGAACCGGGACAGGGGGCATGGGAAGCTTTCTTT; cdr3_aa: CASSPEPGQGAWEAFF
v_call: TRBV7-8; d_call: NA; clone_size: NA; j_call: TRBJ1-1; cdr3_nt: TGTGCCAGCAGCCCCCGGGAGGCGATTAACACTGAAGCTTTCTTT; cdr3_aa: CASSPREAINTEAFF
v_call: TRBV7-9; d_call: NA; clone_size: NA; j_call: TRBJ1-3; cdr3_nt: TGTGCCAAGGGGCAGGGCATAGGTCTCTCTGGAAACACCATATATTTT; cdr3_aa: CAKGQGIGLSGNTIYF
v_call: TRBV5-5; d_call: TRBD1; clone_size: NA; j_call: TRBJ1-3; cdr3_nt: TGTGCCAGCAGTTTGACAGGGCTTGGAAACACCATATATTTT; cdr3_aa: CASSLTGLGNTIYF
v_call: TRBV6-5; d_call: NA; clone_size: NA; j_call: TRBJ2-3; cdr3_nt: TGTGCCAGCAGTTACTCGAGTAGCACAGATACGCAGTATTTT; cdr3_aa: CASSYSSSTDTQYF
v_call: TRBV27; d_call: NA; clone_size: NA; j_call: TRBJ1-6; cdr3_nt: TGTGCCAGCAGTGCCGGGACTCAAGCCCTTGTACCCCTCCACTTT; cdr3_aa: CASSAGTQALVPLHF
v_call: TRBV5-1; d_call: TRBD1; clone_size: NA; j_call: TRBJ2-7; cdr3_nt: TGCGCCAGCAGCTTGACGACAGGGGTCATGGCCGAGCAGTACTTC; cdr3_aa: CASSLTTGVMAEQYF
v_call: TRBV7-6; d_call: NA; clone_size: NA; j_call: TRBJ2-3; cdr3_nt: TGTGCCAGCAGCGATTCTAGGAGGGGGCGAGAGAGGACGCAGTATTTT; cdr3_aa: CASSDSRRGRERTQYF
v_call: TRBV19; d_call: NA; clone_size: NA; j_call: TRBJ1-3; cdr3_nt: TGTGCCAGTAGTATCTTGGAGTTCGGGATCTCTGGAAACACCATATATTTT; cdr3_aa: CASSILEFGISGNTIYF
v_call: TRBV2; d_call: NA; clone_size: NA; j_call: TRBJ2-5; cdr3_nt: TGTGCCACCCAGTACCAAGAGACCCAGTACTTC; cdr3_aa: CATQYQETQYF
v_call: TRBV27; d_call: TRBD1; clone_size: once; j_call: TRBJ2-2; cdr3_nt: TGTGCCAGCAGAGAAACAGGGGGCGAGGGGGAGCTGTTTTTT; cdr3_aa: CASRETGGEGELFF
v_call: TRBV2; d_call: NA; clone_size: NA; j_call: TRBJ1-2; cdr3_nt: TGTGCCAGCAGTGAAGATTGGGGGGGATGGAACTATGGCTACACCTTC; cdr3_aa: CASSEDWGGWNYGYTF
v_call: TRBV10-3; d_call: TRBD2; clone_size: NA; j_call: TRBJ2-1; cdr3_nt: TGTGCCATCAGTGGACAGAGCGGGGGGAGATACAATGAGCAGTTCTTC; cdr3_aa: CAISGQSGGRYNEQFF
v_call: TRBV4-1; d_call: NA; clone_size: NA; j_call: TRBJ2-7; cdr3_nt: TGCGCCAGCAGCCAAGGTGCGGGGGCAGGCTACGAGCAGTACTTC; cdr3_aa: CASSQGAGAGYEQYF
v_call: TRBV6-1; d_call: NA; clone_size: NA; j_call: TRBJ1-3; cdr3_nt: TGTGCCAGCAGTGAAGTCTTATGGGGACACGGACCCTCTGGAAACACCATATATTTT; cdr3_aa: CASSEVLWGHGPSGNTIYF
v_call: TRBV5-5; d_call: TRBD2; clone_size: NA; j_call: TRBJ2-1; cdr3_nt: TGTGCCAGCAGCTTCCTTACTAGCGGCAATGAGCAGTTCTTC; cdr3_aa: CASSFLTSGNEQFF
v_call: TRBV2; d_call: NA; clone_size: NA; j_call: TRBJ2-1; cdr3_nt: TGTGCCAGCAGCAAAAAATTCGGCGACAGTGACAATGAGCAGTTCTTC; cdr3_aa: CASSKKFGDSDNEQFF
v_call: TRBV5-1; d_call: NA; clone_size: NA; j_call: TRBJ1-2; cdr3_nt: TGCGCCAGCAGCCTGGCCCGGGAGACGGATGGCTACACCTTC; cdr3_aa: CASSLARETDGYTF
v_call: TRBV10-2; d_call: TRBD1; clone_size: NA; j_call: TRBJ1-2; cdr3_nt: TGCGCCAGCAGCGTAAGACAGGGGGAAGTTAACTATGGCTACACCTTC; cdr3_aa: CASSVRQGEVNYGYTF
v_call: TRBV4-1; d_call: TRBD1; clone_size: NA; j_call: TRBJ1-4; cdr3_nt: TGCGCCAGCAGCCAGTTGGGACAGGGGTTGAGGCCTAATGAAAAACTGTTTTTT; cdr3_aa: CASSQLGQGLRPNEKLFF
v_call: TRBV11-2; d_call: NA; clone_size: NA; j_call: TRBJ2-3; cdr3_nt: TGTGCCAGCAGCTTAGGTATCACAGATACGCAGTATTTT; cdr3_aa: CASSLGITDTQYF
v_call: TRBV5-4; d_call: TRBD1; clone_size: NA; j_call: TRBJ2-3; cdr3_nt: TGTGCCAGCAGCGAAAAGACAGGGGCAGATACGCAGTATTTT; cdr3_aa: CASSEKTGADTQYF
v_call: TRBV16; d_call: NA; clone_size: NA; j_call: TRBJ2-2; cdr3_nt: TGTGCCAGCAGCCACCTGGCGGTGTCGAACACCGGGGAGCTGTTTTTT; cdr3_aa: CASSHLAVSNTGELFF
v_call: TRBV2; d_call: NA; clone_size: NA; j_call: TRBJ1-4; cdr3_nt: TGTGCCAGCAGTGAAGTCAGGGCGCTCGGGGAAAAACTGTTTTTT; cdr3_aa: CASSEVRALGEKLFF
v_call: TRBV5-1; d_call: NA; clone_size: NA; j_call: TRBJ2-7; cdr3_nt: TGCGCCAGCAGCTTGAGGGACTTGTCCTACGAGCAGTACTTC; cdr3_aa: CASSLRDLSYEQYF
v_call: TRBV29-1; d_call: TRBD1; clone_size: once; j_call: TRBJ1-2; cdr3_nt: TGCAGCGTTGAACGAAGGGGGCATGGCTACACCTTC; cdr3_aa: CSVERRGHGYTF
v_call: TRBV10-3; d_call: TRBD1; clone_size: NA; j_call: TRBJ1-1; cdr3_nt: TGTGCCATCAGTGTTCGGGACAGGGGATCGGACACTGAAGCTTTCTTT; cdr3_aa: CAISVRDRGSDTEAFF
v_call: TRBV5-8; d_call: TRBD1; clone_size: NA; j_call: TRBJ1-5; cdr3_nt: TGTGCCAGCAGCTTGACGGTGGGGACAGGGGTACAGCCCCAGCATTTT; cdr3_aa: CASSLTVGTGVQPQHF
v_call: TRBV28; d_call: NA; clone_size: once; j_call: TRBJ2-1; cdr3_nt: TGTGCCAGCAGTTTCTACCAGTTTGGGAGGAATGAGCAGTTCTTC; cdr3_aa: CASSFYQFGRNEQFF
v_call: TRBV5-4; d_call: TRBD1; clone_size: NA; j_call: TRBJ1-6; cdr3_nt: TGTGCCAGCAGCTTGGAAGCAGGGGGCAATTCACCCCTCCACTTT; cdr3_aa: CASSLEAGGNSPLHF
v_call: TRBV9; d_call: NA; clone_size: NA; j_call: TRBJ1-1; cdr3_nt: TGTGCCAGCAGCTCCTCGCAGGGAATGAACACTGAAGCTTTCTTT; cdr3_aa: CASSSSQGMNTEAFF
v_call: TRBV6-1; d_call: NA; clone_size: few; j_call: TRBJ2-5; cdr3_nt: TGTGCCAGCAGTGGGCCCTTGGAGACCCAGTACTTC; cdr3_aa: CASSGPLETQYF
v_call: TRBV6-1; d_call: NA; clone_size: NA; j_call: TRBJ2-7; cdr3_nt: TGTGCCAGCAGTGAAAATCAGCGGGTGACGGGAGAGCAGTACTTC; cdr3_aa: CASSENQRVTGEQYF